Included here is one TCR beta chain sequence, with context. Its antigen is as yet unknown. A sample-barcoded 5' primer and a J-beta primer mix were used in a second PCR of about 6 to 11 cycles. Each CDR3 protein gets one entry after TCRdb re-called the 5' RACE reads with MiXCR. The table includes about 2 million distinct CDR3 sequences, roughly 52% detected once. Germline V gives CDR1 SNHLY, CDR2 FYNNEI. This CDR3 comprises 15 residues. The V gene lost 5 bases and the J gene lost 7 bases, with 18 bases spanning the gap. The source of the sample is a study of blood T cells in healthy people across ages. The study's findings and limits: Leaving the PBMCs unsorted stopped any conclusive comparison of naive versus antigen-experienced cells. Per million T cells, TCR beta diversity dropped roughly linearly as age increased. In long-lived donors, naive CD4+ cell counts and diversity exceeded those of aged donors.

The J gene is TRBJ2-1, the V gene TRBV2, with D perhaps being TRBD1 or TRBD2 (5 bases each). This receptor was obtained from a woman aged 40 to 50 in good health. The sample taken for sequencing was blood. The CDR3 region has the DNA TGTGCCAGCAGTCGGGACGGCAAAAAGGGAAATGAGCAGTTCTTC. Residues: CASSRDGKKGNEQFF. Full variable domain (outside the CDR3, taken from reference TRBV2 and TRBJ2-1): EPEVTQTPSHQVTQMGQEVILRCVPISNHLYFYWYRQILGQKVEFLVSFYNNEISEKSEIFDDQFSVERPDGSNFTLKIRSTKLEDSAMYFCASSRDGKKGNEQFFGPGTRLTVL.